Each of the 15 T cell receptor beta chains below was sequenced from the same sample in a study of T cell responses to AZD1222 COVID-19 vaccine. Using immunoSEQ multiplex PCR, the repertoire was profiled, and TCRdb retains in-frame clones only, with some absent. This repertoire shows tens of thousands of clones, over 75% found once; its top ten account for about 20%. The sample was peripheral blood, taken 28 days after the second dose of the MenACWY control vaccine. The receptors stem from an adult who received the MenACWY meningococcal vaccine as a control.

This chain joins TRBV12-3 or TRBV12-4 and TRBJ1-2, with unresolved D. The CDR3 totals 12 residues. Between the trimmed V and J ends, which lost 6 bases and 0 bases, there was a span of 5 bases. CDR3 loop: CASSRANYGYTF. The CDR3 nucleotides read TGTGCCAGCAGCCGCGCTAACTATGGCTACACCTTC.

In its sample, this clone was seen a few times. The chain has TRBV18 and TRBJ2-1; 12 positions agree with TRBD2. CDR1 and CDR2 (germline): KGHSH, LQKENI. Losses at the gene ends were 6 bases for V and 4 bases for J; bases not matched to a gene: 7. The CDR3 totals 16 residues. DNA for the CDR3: TGTGCCAGCTCGCAAAGGACTAGCGGGGATTACAATGAGCAGTTCTTC. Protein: CASSQRTSGDYNEQFF.

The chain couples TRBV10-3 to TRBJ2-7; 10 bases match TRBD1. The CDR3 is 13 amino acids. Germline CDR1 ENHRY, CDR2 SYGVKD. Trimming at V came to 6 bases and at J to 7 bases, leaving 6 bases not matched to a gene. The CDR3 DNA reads TGTGCCATCAGGGGACAGGGGAGTGGGGAGCAGTACTTC. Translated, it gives CAIRGQGSGEQYF.

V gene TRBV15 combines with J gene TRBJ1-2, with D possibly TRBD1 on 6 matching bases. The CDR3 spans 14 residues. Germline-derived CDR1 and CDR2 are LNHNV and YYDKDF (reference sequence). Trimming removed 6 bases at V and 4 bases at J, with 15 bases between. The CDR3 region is CATSQRAGAYGYTF. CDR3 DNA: TGTGCCACCAGTCAGAGGGCGGGGGCCTATGGCTACACCTTC.

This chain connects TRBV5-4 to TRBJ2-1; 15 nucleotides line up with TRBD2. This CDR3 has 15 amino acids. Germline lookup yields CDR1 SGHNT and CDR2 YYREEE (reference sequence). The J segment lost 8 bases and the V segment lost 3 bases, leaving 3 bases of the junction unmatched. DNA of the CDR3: TGTGCCAGCAGCTCTCGGACTAGCGGGAGGGATGAGCAGTTCTTC. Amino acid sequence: CASSSRTSGRDEQFF.

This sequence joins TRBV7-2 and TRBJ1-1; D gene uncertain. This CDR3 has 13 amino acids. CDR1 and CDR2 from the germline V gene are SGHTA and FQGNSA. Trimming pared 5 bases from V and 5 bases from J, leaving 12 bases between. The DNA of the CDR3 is TGTGCCAGCAGCCCTTGGGGTCTGACTGAAGCTTTCTTT. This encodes CASSPWGLTEAFF.

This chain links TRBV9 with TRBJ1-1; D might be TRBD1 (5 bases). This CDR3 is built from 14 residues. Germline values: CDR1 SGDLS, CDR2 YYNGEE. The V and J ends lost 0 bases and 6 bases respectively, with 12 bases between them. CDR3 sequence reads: CASSVGSGGSEAFF. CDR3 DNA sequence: TGTGCCAGCAGCGTAGGGTCGGGGGGTTCTGAAGCTTTCTTT.

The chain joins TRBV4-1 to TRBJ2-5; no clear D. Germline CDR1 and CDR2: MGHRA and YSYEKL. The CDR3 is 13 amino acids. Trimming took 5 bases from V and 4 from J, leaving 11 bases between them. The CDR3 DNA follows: TGCGCCAGCAGCAAGTTAGGGATAGAGACCCAGTACTTC. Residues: CASSKLGIETQYF.

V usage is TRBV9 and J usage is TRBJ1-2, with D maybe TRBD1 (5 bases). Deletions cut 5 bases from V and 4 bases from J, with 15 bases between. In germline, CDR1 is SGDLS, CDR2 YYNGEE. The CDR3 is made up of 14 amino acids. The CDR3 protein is CASSGRQQVYGYTF. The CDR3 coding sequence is TGTGCCAGCAGTGGCAGGCAACAGGTCTATGGCTACACCTTC. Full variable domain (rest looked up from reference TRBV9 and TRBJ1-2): DSGVTQTPKHLITATGQRVTLRCSPRSGDLSVYWYQQSLDQGLQFLIQYYNGEERAKGNILERFSAQQFPDLHSELNLSSLELGDSALYFCASSGRQQVYGYTFGSGTRLTVV.

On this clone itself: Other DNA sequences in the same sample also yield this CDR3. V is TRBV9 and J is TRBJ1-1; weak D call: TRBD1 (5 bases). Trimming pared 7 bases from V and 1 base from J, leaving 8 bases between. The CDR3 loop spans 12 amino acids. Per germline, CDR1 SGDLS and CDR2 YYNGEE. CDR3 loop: CASQGSNTEAFF. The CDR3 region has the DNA TGTGCCAGCCAGGGTTCGAACACTGAAGCTTTCTTT.

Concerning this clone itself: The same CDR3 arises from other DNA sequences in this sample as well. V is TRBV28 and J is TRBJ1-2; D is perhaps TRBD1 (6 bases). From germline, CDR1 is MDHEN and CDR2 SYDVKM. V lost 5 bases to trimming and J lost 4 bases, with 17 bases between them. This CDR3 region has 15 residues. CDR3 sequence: CASSDETGYTYGYTF. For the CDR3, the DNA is TGTGCCAGCAGTGATGAAACAGGGTATACCTATGGCTACACCTTC.

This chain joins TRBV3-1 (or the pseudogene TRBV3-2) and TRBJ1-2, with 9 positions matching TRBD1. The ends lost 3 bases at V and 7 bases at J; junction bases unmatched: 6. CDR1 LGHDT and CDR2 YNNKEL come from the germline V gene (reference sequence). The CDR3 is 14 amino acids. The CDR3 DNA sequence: TGTGCCAGCAGCCAGGCGGACAGGGGAAGTGGCTACACCTTC. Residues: CASSQADRGSGYTF.

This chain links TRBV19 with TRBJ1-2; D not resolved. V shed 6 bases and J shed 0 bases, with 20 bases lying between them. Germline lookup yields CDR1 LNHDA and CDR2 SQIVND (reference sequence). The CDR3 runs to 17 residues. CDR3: CASRIPLGAPSNYGYTF. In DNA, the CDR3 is TGTGCCAGTAGGATCCCTCTAGGAGCTCCCTCTAACTATGGCTACACCTTC.

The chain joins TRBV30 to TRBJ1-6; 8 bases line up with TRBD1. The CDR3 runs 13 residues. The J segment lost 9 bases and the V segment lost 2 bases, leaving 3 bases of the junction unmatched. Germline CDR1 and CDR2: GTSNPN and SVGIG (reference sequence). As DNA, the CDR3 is TGTGCCTGGAGTACAGGGGGAGGTTCACCCCTCCACTTT. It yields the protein CAWSTGGGSPLHF.

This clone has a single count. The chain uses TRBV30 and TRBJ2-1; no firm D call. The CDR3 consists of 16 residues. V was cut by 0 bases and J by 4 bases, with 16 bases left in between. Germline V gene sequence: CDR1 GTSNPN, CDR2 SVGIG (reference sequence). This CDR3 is CAWSVEAPLGYNEQFF. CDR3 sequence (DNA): TGTGCCTGGAGTGTAGAGGCGCCTCTGGGGTACAATGAGCAGTTCTTC. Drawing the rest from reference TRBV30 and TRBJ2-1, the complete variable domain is SQTIHQWPATLVQPVGSPLSLECTVEGTSNPNLYWYRQAAGRGLQLLFYSVGIGQISSEVPQNLSASRPQDRQFILSSKKLLLSDSGFYLCAWSVEAPLGYNEQFFGPGTRLTVL.